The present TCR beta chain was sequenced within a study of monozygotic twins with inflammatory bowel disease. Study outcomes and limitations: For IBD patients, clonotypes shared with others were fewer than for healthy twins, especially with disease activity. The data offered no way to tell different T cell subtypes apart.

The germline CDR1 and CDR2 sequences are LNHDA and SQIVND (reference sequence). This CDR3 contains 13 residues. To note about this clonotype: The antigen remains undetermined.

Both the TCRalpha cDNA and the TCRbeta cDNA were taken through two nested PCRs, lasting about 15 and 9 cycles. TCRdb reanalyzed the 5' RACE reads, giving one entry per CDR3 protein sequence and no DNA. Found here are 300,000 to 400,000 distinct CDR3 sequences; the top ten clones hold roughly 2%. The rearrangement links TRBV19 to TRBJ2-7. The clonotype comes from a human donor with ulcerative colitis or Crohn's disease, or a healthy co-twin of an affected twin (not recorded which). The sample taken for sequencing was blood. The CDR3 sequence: CAGSKTENYEQYF.